This TCR beta chain was retrieved from a study of CD8+ T cells in alopecia areata. Study-wide background: It was 6 to 18 months of tofacitinib, and then there were 6 months off drug.

RNA extraction and reverse transcription yielded cDNA as sequencing template. The table came from immunoSEQ multiplex PCR; TCRdb's copy has only in-frame clones and leaves some out. Counted here are about 200,000 clones, about three fifths occurring once; the ten biggest clones make up more than 3.5%. Study-level findings and limits: Lesional scalp displayed greater clonality than normal scalp, most notably in alopecia totalis/universalis. Tofacitinib delivered significant drops in scalp clonality and in expanded CD8+ clones among the top 100.

Documented treatment: oral pan-JAK inhibitor, 5-10 mg twice daily. Specimens obtained from alopecia areata patients comprised lesional scalp punch biopsies and peripheral blood. CDR1 and CDR2 (germline): MNHEY, SMNVEV (reference sequence). CDR3 length: 15 residues. Trimming stripped 0 bases from V and 4 bases from J, with 12 bases between. Worth noting for this clone: Its cognate antigen is unknown.

Sample: CD4+ T cells sorted from blood, taken at week 4, from a patient treated with tofacitinib. The origin of this receptor is a human donor with alopecia areata. The V call is TRBV27, the J call TRBJ1-2; no firm D call. The CDR3, as DNA: TGTGCCAGCAGTTTATCGTACCCGGGCAGCTATGGCTACACCTTC. The encoded protein is CASSLSYPGSYGYTF.